This TCR beta chain comes out of a study of control samples from healthy donors and cancer patients. Using immunoSEQ multiplex PCR, the repertoire was profiled, and TCRdb retains in-frame clones only, with some absent. The table has around 130,000 clones, roughly 91% seen once; the top ten hold about 1.5%. V lost 1 base and J lost 4, with 11 bases in between. This CDR3 is built from 14 residues. The germline CDR1 and CDR2 sequences are SGHTA and FQGNSA. The gene calls are TRBV7-2 and TRBJ2-7; D tentatively fits TRBD1 or TRBD2 (5 bases each). Sequenced sample: PBMCs. The TCR was taken from a man aged 45-60 years with head and neck cancer. CDR3 in DNA: TGTGCCAGCAGCTTAGGGGGGAGTGGTTACGAGCAGTACTTC. As protein: CASSLGGSGYEQYF.